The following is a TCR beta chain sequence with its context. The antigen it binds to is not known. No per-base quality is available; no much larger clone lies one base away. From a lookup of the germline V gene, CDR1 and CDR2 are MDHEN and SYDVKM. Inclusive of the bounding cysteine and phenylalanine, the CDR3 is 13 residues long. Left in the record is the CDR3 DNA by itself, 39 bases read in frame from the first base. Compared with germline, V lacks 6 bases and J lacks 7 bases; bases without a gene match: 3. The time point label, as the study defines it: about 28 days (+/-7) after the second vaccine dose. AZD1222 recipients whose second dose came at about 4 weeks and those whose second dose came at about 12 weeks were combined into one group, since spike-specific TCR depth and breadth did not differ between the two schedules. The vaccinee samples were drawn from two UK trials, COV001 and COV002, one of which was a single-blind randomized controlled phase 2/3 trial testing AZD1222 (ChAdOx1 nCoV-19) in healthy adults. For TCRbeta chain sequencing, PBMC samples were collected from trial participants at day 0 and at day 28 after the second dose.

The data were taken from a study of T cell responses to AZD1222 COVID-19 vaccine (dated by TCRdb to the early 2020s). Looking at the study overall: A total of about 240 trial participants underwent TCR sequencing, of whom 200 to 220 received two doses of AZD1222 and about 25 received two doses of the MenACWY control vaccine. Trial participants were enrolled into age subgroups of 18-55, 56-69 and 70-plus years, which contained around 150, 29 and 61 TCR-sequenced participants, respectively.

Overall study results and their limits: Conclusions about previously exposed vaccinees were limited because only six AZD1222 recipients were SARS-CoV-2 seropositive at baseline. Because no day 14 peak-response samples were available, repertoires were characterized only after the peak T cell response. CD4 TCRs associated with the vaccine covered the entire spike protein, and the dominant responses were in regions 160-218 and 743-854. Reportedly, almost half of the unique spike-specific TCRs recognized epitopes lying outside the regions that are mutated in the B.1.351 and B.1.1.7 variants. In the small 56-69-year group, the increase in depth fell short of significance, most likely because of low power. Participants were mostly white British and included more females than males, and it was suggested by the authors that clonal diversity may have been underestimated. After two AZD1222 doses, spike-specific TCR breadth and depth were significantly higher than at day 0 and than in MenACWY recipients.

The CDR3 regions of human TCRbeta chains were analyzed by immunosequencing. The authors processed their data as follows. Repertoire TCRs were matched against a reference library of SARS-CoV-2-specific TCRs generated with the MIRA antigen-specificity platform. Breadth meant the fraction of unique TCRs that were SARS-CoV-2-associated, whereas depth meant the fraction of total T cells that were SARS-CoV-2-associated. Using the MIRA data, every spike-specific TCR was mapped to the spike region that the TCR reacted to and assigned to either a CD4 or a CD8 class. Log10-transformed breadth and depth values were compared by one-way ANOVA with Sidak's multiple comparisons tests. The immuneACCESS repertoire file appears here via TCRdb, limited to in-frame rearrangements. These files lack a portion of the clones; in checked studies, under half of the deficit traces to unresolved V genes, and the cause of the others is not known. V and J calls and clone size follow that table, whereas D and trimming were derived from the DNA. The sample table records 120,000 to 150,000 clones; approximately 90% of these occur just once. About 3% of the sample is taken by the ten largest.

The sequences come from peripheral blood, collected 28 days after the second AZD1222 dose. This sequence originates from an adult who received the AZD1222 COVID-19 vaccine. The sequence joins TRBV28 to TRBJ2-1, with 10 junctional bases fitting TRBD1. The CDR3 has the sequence CASRGTGVNEQFF. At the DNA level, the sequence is TGTGCCAGCAGGGGGACAGGGGTGAATGAGCAGTTCTTC. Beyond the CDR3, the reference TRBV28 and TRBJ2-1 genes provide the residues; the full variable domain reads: DVKVTQSSRYLVKRTGEKVFLECVQDMDHENMFWYRQDPGLGLRLIYFSYDVKMKEKGDIPEGYSVSREKKERFSLILESASTNQTSMYLCASRGTGVNEQFFGPGTRLTVL.